This passage covers 26 T cell receptor beta chains from one sample sequenced in a study of blood T cell repertoires in COVID-19. Using immunoSEQ multiplex PCR, the repertoire was profiled, and TCRdb retains in-frame clones only, with some absent. The sample shows roughly 390,000 clones, about 89% of them seen only once. Sequenced input: peripheral blood. The receptors come from a woman between 25 and 40 years old with COVID-19, enrolled during active disease.

The gene calls are TRBV19 and TRBJ1-6; D is unclear. V lost 0 bases and J lost 9, with 15 bases in between. The CDR3 runs 16 residues. Germline V gene data show CDR1 as LNHDA and CDR2 as SQIVND (reference sequence). The CDR3 loop reads CASSIDPAPRSSPLHF. CDR3 nucleotide sequence: TGTGCCAGTAGTATAGATCCGGCCCCTAGGAGTTCACCCCTCCACTTT.

This chain joins TRBV25-1 and TRBJ2-2, with 8 bases identical to TRBD1. The V gene end was trimmed by 3 bases and the J gene end by 5 bases; junction bases not matched to a gene: 5. Germline CDR1 is MGHDK and CDR2 is SYGVNS. The CDR3 length is 15 residues. The CDR3 spells CASSDLDRDTGELFF. The DNA for the CDR3 is TGTGCCAGCAGTGATCTGGACAGGGATACCGGGGAGCTGTTTTTT.

This chain uses TRBV28 with TRBJ2-5; 7 bases match TRBD2. V lost 6 bases, J lost 7 bases, and 11 bases stayed unmatched. The CDR3 sequence is 14 residues long. The germline V gene encodes CDR1 MDHEN and CDR2 SYDVKM. The CDR3: CASRGGSSRGTQYF. The CDR3, as DNA: TGTGCCAGCAGGGGCGGGAGCTCACGGGGGACCCAGTACTTC.

The chain's CDR3 is CASSPPLQGRMNTEAFF. The DNA of the CDR3 is TGTGCCAGCTCACCACCGCTTCAGGGGCGGATGAACACTGAAGCTTTCTTT. The chain carries TRBV18 and TRBJ1-1; tentative D call: TRBD1 (6 bases). Germline CDR1 and CDR2: KGHSH and LQKENI. The germline V and J ends were trimmed by 0 bases and 0 bases, with 14 bases remaining between them. The CDR3 spans 17 residues.

This chain connects TRBV28 to TRBJ1-2; 8 nucleotides line up with TRBD1. CDR1 and CDR2 from the germline V gene are MDHEN and SYDVKM. This CDR3 has 14 residues. J gave up 3 bases and V 3 bases, and 3 bases lay outside the gene matches. The CDR3 region has the DNA TGTGCCAGCAGTTTCTACAGGGGGGACTATGGCTACACCTTC. Translated: CASSFYRGDYGYTF.

This clone was found once. The gene calls are TRBV2 and TRBJ2-7, with TRBD2 matching over 8 bases. This CDR3 has 14 residues. The ends lost 6 bases at V and 0 bases at J; junction bases unmatched: 4. CDR1 and CDR2 (germline): SNHLY, FYNNEI. This CDR3 reads CASRRLASSYEQYF. CDR3 nucleotide sequence: TGTGCCAGCAGACGACTAGCGAGCTCCTACGAGCAGTACTTC.

This clone was counted a single time. The chain is built from TRBV28 and TRBJ2-5; TRBD2 aligns across 13 bases. The germline gives CDR1 MDHEN, CDR2 SYDVKM. The CDR3 is 17 residues long. Trimming took 4 bases from V and 4 from J; bases not matched to a gene: 9. The chain's CDR3 is CASSYGLAGVLGETQYF. Written as DNA, the CDR3 is TGTGCCAGCAGTTATGGACTAGCGGGAGTATTGGGAGAGACCCAGTACTTC.

This clone turned up a few times. The V and J genes are TRBV6-5 and TRBJ1-5; possible D gene TRBD1, 6 bases. The CDR3 is 14 amino acids. The germline V gene has CDR1 MNHEY and CDR2 SVGAGI. The ends were cut back, 5 bases at V and 7 bases at J, with 15 bases in the middle. CDR3 coding DNA: TGTGCCAGCAGTAACAGGGCCGAAATACAGCCCCAGCATTTT. It encodes CASSNRAEIQPQHF.

CDR3 loop: CAWSPRGETQYF. In DNA, the CDR3 is TGTGCCTGGAGTCCCAGGGGGGAGACCCAGTACTTC. This chain joins TRBV30 and TRBJ2-5; 7 bases fit TRBD1. With 2 bases clipped from V and 5 bases from J, the junction kept 2 bases outside the gene matches. CDR3 length: 12 residues. Germline assignment: CDR1 GTSNPN and CDR2 SVGIG (reference sequence).

The rearrangement joins TRBV18 to TRBJ1-2; D is possibly TRBD1 (5 bases). Trimming shortened V by 3 bases and J by 1 base, and 12 bases separated the two germline ends. Germline CDR1 and CDR2: KGHSH and LQKENI. The CDR3 length is 15 residues. CDR3 DNA sequence: TGTGCCAGCTCACCCAAGCAGGGCTTTAACTATGGCTACACCTTC. Protein: CASSPKQGFNYGYTF.

DNA of the CDR3: TGTGCCAGCAGTGAAGACAGGGGGGTTCCCAAAAACATTCAGTACTTC. Protein product: CASSEDRGVPKNIQYF. The chain couples TRBV6-1 to TRBJ2-4; TRBD1 matches 8 bases. CDR1 and CDR2 from the germline V gene are MNHNS and SASEGT. The V segment lost 1 base and the J segment 2 bases; nucleotides outside the gene matches: 4. The CDR3 extends over 16 amino acids.

The CDR3 protein is CASSDLGQGPYEQYF. CDR3 nucleotides: TGTGCCAGTAGTGACCTGGGACAGGGTCCATACGAGCAGTACTTC. The V gene is TRBV19, the J gene TRBJ2-7, with 9 bases lining up with TRBD1. The germline V gene encodes CDR1 LNHDA and CDR2 SQIVND (reference sequence). Trimming at V came to 5 bases and at J to 4 bases, leaving 9 bases not matched to a gene. The CDR3 consists of 15 residues.

The CDR3 DNA follows: TGTGCCAGCAGTAAAAACAGGGGGGGATCTTACAATGAGCAGTTCTTC. This sequence encodes CASSKNRGGSYNEQFF. This rearrangement joins TRBV6-4 to TRBJ2-1; the D gene is possibly TRBD1 (8 bases). With 5 bases removed from V and 4 bases from J, the gap between germline ends came to 18 bases. This CDR3 has 16 amino acids. Germline assignment: CDR1 MRHNA and CDR2 SNTAGT.

J is TRBJ1-1 and V is TRBV28; perhaps TRBD1 as D (6 bases). V lost 8 bases to trimming and J lost 1 base, with 14 bases between them. The germline V gene encodes CDR1 MDHEN and CDR2 SYDVKM. The CDR3 loop spans 14 amino acids. CDR3 DNA: TGTGCCAGCGACAGGAACCCCCAGAACACTGAAGCTTTCTTT. It specifies CASDRNPQNTEAFF.

The CDR3 sequence: CASATDSYEQYF. In nucleotides, the CDR3 is TGTGCCAGTGCGACAGACTCCTACGAGCAGTACTTC. The rearrangement uses TRBV12-3 or TRBV12-4 and TRBJ2-7, with TRBD1 as a possible D gene (5 bases). V shed 9 bases and J shed 0 bases, with 9 bases lying between them. The CDR3 runs 12 residues.

This sequence joins TRBV29-1 and TRBJ2-3, with 11 bases lining up with TRBD2. Looked up from germline, CDR1 is SQVTM and CDR2 is ANQGSEA. Germline trimming cut 7 bases from V and 6 bases from J; bases unmatched to any gene: 6. The CDR3 runs to 13 residues. The CDR3 DNA reads as TGCAGCGGTACTAGCGGGAGTGGGGATACGCAGTATTTT. It yields the protein CSGTSGSGDTQYF.

The CDR3: CASSRRLQNYTQYF. The DNA of the CDR3 is TGTGCCAGCAGCCGCCGACTCCAAAACTATACGCAGTATTTT. This chain links TRBV7-2 with TRBJ2-3; D unclear. Germline CDR1 is SGHTA and CDR2 is FQGNSA. This CDR3 comprises 14 residues. V lost 5 bases and J 7 bases, leaving 16 bases between the germline ends.

The chain uses TRBV16 and TRBJ2-5; TRBD2 matches at 7 bases. Unmatched junction bases numbered 5, after V lost 2 bases and J lost 2 bases. This CDR3 contains 15 residues. The germline gives CDR1 KGHSY, CDR2 FQNENV. DNA for the CDR3: TGTGCCAGCAGCCAAAGGAAGGGAGGGCAAGAGACCCAGTACTTC. Amino acids: CASSQRKGGQETQYF.

The rearrangement joins TRBV2 to TRBJ2-7; possibly TRBD1 for D (5 bases). There are 13 residues in the CDR3. Trimming took off 4 bases at V and 6 bases at J, with 13 bases between the two ends. CDR1 SNHLY and CDR2 FYNNEI come from the germline V gene. The CDR3: CASSVFQGGEQYF. The DNA of the CDR3 is TGTGCCAGCAGTGTTTTCCAGGGTGGCGAGCAGTACTTC.

The rearrangement joins TRBV27 to TRBJ2-7, with TRBD1 matching over 11 bases. V was pared by 3 bases and J by 3 bases, with 1 base of the junction left unmatched. CDR1 is MNHEY and CDR2 is SMNVEV in the germline V gene (reference sequence). This CDR3 contains 14 residues. This chain's CDR3 is CASSFGTGGYEQYF. For the CDR3, the DNA is TGTGCCAGCAGTTTCGGGACAGGGGGCTACGAGCAGTACTTC.

The sample holds a few counts of this clone. The chain uses TRBV5-1 and TRBJ2-1; 9 bases line up with TRBD2. The CDR3 covers 15 residues. Germline CDR1 reads SGHRS; CDR2 reads YFSETQ. V was clipped by 1 base and J by 6 bases; unmatched bases: 5. The CDR3 region is CASSLSGLAVNEQFF. CDR3 DNA: TGCGCCAGCAGCTTGTCGGGACTAGCCGTCAATGAGCAGTTCTTC. Complete variable domain (other parts from reference TRBV5-1 and TRBJ2-1): KAGVTQTPRYLIKTRGQQVTLSCSPISGHRSVSWYQQTPGQGLQFLFEYFSETQRNKGNFPGRFSGRQFSNSRSEMNVSTLELGDSALYLCASSLSGLAVNEQFFGPGTRLTVL.

This chain uses TRBV6-5 with TRBJ1-5; 7 bases match TRBD1. CDR3 length: 15 residues. Trimming cost V 0 bases and J 1 base; bases outside gene matches: 0. Germline V gives CDR1 MNHEY, CDR2 SVGAGI. The CDR3 nucleotides are TGTGCCAGCAGTTACTCGGACAGGAGCAATCAGCCCCAGCATTTT. Protein product: CASSYSDRSNQPQHF.

This chain uses TRBV9 with TRBJ2-1, with 11 positions matching TRBD2. Per germline, CDR1 SGDLS and CDR2 YYNGEE. After removal of 2 bases from V and 4 bases from J, the junction contained 8 bases not matched to a gene. The CDR3 spans 17 residues. The CDR3 region is CASSVRAGTSGYNEQFF. As DNA, the CDR3 is TGTGCCAGCAGCGTTAGGGCCGGGACTAGCGGATACAATGAGCAGTTCTTC.

The CDR3: CASNTGTGRAFF. CDR3 bases: TGTGCCAGCAACACCGGGACAGGGCGGGCTTTCTTT. This chain links TRBV5-4 with TRBJ1-1; 9 positions match TRBD1. This CDR3 spans 12 amino acids. Losses at the gene ends were 6 bases for V and 11 bases for J; bases not matched to a gene: 8. Germline V gives CDR1 SGHNT, CDR2 YYREEE (reference sequence). Full variable domain (remainder filled in from reference TRBV5-4 and TRBJ1-1): ETGVTQSPTHLIKTRGQQVTLRCSSQSGHNTVSWYQQALGQGPQFIFQYYREEENGRGNFPPRFSGLQFPNYSSELNVNALELDDSALYLCASNTGTGRAFFGQGTRLTVV.

This clone was observed once. The rearrangement joins TRBV5-4 to TRBJ1-1, with 8 bases aligning to TRBD1. V shed 3 bases, J shed 4 bases, and the junction held 5 bases outside the gene matches. The germline V gene encodes CDR1 SGHNT and CDR2 YYREEE (reference sequence). The length of the CDR3 is 14 residues. The CDR3 here is CASSWTGTTTEAFF. CDR3 in DNA: TGTGCCAGCAGCTGGACAGGGACAACCACTGAAGCTTTCTTT.

J is TRBJ2-7 and V is TRBV5-5; weak D call: TRBD2 (6 bases). The CDR3 loop spans 14 amino acids. The V gene's germline CDR1 is SGHKS and CDR2 YYEKEE (reference sequence). The V end was cut by 0 bases, the J end by 7 bases, with 14 bases between. CDR3 in amino acids: CASSLGGAGLEQYF. CDR3 bases: TGTGCCAGCAGCTTGGGGGGAGCGGGCTTGGAGCAGTACTTC.